Shown below are 27 T cell receptor beta chains from a single sample sequenced in a study of T-cell reconstitution after alpha-beta-depleted transplantation in children. The TCRbeta library was prepared with unique molecular identifiers. TCRdb reprocessed the PCR reads via MiXCR and lists one record per CDR3 protein. The sample includes 200,000 to 250,000 distinct CDR3 sequences, about 9.5% seen only once; the top ten take about 6.2%. Source: PBMCs from the stem cell graft donor, taken from the stem cell graft. These receptors originate from a human donor who donated a stem cell graft to a child with acute lymphoblastic leukemia.

This clonotype was seen at least ten times. This rearrangement joins TRBV27 to TRBJ2-1, with 9 bases identical to TRBD2. The CDR3 has 16 amino acids. After removal of 4 bases from V and 0 bases from J, the junction contained 4 bases not matched to a gene. Germline V gene sequence: CDR1 MNHEY, CDR2 SMNVEV (reference sequence). The CDR3 here is CASSWYSGGSYNEQFF. CDR3 nucleotide sequence: TGTGCCAGCAGTTGGTATAGCGGGGGCTCCTACAATGAGCAGTTCTTC.

The chain employs TRBV10-3 and TRBJ2-1; weak D call: TRBD1 (6 bases). Per germline, CDR1 ENHRY and CDR2 SYGVKD. The CDR3 is made up of 14 amino acids. V shed 2 bases and J shed 8 bases, with 13 bases lying between them. CDR3 sequence: CAISEGKGVDEQFF. In DNA form, the CDR3 reads TGTGCCATCAGTGAGGGAAAGGGGGTAGATGAGCAGTTCTTC.

Note on this clonotype: Because the CDR3 is missing its conserved closing phenylalanine or tryptophan, this is likely a read error. The genes are TRBV6-1 and TRBJ1-1; possible D gene TRBD1, 5 bases. This CDR3 spans 14 amino acids. The germline CDR1 and CDR2 sequences are MNHNS and SASEGT. V lost 11 bases, J lost 0 bases, and 16 bases lay in between. The DNA of the CDR3 is TGTGCCGGAGGAATGGGACGGATGAACACTGAAGCTTTCGTT. Translating it yields CAGGMGRMNTEAFV.

Only a few counts were recorded for this clonotype. This chain connects TRBV5-1 to TRBJ1-2; D perhaps matches TRBD1 (5 bases). Looked up from germline, CDR1 is SGHRS and CDR2 is YFSETQ. The V and J ends lost 0 bases and 1 base respectively, with 10 bases between them. This CDR3 is 15 amino acids long. The CDR3 DNA reads as TGCGCCAGCAGCTTGGACAGGTCGATTAACTATGGCTACACCTTC. Amino acids: CASSLDRSINYGYTF. The whole variable domain, remainder taken from reference TRBV5-1 and TRBJ1-2, is KAGVTQTPRYLIKTRGQQVTLSCSPISGHRSVSWYQQTPGQGLQFLFEYFSETQRNKGNFPGRFSGRQFSNSRSEMNVSTLELGDSALYLCASSLDRSINYGYTFGSGTRLTVV.

The genes are TRBV20-1 and TRBJ1-5; D is undetermined. Trimming removed 5 bases from V and 2 bases from J, with 10 bases in between. The CDR3 totals 13 residues. Germline V CDR1 and CDR2: DFQATT, SNEGSKA (reference sequence). CDR3 nucleotide sequence: TGCAGTGCTTGGAGGGATGGCAATCAGCCCCAGCATTTT. Encoded protein: CSAWRDGNQPQHF.

This clonotype was seen many times. The chain carries TRBV6-5 and TRBJ1-1, with 8 bases identical to TRBD1. J was trimmed by 0 bases and V by 6 bases; bases with no gene match: 6. CDR3 length: 15 residues. Germline V lookup: CDR1 MNHEY, CDR2 SVGAGI. The DNA for the CDR3 is TGTGCCAGCAGCGGACAGGGTTTCATGAACACTGAAGCTTTCTTT. Encoded protein: CASSGQGFMNTEAFF.

CDR3 in amino acids: CSARDVRGPSPEQYF. The CDR3 nucleotides are TGCAGTGCTAGAGATGTCAGGGGCCCTTCCCCCGAGCAGTACTTC. The gene calls are TRBV20-1 and TRBJ2-7, with D perhaps TRBD1 (6 bases). This CDR3 has 15 residues. Germline CDR1 is DFQATT and CDR2 is SNEGSKA (reference sequence). V lost 0 bases, J lost 6 bases, and 18 bases lay in between.

This clonotype appeared a few times. The chain is built from TRBV4-3 and TRBJ1-1; D unclear. Between the trimmed V and J ends, which lost 1 base and 1 base, there was a span of 7 bases. In germline, CDR1 is LGHNA, CDR2 YSLEER. CDR3 length: 14 amino acids. The CDR3 DNA is TGCGCCAGCAGCCAAGCTCACGGGAACACTGAAGCTTTCTTT. Translation: CASSQAHGNTEAFF.

This clonotype has at least ten counts. V usage is TRBV20-1 and J usage is TRBJ2-2; TRBD2 matches 16 bases. This CDR3 has 20 residues. J lost 5 bases, V lost 5 bases, and 17 bases had no gene match. Germline-derived CDR1 and CDR2 are DFQATT and SNEGSKA (reference sequence). The CDR3 DNA is TGCAGTGCTTCTGGTCAACCCGGGACTAGCGGGGGGGCATTGACCGGGGAGCTGTTTTTT. This translates into CSASGQPGTSGGALTGELFF.

The chain carries TRBV6-5 and TRBJ2-3; TRBD2 matches at 7 bases. V was pared by 6 bases and J by 2 bases, with 11 bases of the junction left unmatched. CDR1 and CDR2 from the germline V gene are MNHEY and SVGAGI. The CDR3 runs to 16 residues. The CDR3 is CASSHSARGTTDTQYF. The CDR3 DNA reads TGTGCCAGCAGCCACTCAGCGCGGGGGACCACAGATACGCAGTATTTT.

The rearrangement links TRBV20-1 to TRBJ2-2, with TRBD1 matching 8 bases. Germline assignment: CDR1 DFQATT and CDR2 SNEGSKA (reference sequence). Trimming cost V 8 bases and J 4 bases; bases outside gene matches: 6. CDR3 size: 13 residues. The CDR3 sequence: CSTRDRSTGELFF. As DNA, the CDR3 is TGCAGTACCCGGGACAGGAGCACCGGGGAGCTGTTTTTT.

Ten or more counts support this clonotype. V gene TRBV20-1 combines with J gene TRBJ2-3; TRBD2 aligns across 10 bases. The V segment lost 0 bases and the J segment 0 bases; nucleotides outside the gene matches: 9. This CDR3 comprises 18 residues. Per the germline V gene, CDR1 is DFQATT and CDR2 is SNEGSKA (reference sequence). The CDR3 nucleotides are TGCAGTGCTAGAGAGTCATTTTTAGCGGGGGGTAGCACAGATACGCAGTATTTT. Translation: CSARESFLAGGSTDTQYF.

The V gene is TRBV18, the J gene TRBJ1-2, with D maybe TRBD1 (6 bases). In germline, CDR1 is KGHSH, CDR2 LQKENI. Trimming removed 3 bases from V and 5 bases from J, with 13 bases in between. The CDR3 is made up of 14 amino acids. The CDR3 DNA follows: TGTGCCAGCTCACCGGCGACAGGCCTATATGGCTACACCTTC. This sequence encodes CASSPATGLYGYTF.

For this clonotype: One base away lies a much larger clone, so this may be a sequencing read error. The V and J genes are TRBV10-3 and TRBJ2-2; D gene uncertain. Trimming pared 4 bases from V and 0 bases from J, leaving 6 bases between. The CDR3 loop spans 14 amino acids. Germline V lookup: CDR1 ENHRY, CDR2 SYGVKD. The CDR3 loop reads CAISGRSNTGELFF. The CDR3 DNA reads TGTGCCATCAGTGGACGGTCGAACACCGGGGAGCTGTTTTTT.

This clonotype was picked up a small number of times. The rearrangement links TRBV25-1 to TRBJ2-7; the match to TRBD1 covers 8 bases. Looked up from germline, CDR1 is MGHDK and CDR2 is SYGVNS. The CDR3 covers 11 residues. After removal of 4 bases from V and 8 bases from J, the junction contained 1 base not matched to a gene. This CDR3 reads CASSGQGKQYF. The DNA of the CDR3 is TGTGCCAGCAGTGGACAGGGGAAGCAGTACTTC.

This clonotype was detected many times. The rearrangement uses TRBV10-1 and TRBJ1-1; no reliable D call. Trimming cost V 4 bases and J 0 bases, with 6 bases left between them. This CDR3 contains 13 residues. Germline assignment: CDR1 WNHNN and CDR2 SYGVQD (reference sequence). The CDR3 DNA reads as TGCGCCAGCAGTGTGGGAGTGAACACTGAAGCTTTCTTT. Translated: CASSVGVNTEAFF.

This clonotype was counted ten times or more. This chain connects TRBV9 to TRBJ2-3, with TRBD1 as a possible D gene (6 bases). Germline lookup yields CDR1 SGDLS and CDR2 YYNGEE. The CDR3 is 16 residues long. Trimming took 0 bases from V and 4 from J, leaving 15 bases between them. The CDR3 loop reads CASSVDIGGSADTQYF. The CDR3 DNA is TGTGCCAGCAGCGTAGACATAGGGGGTTCCGCAGATACGCAGTATTTT.

The gene calls are TRBV2 and TRBJ1-5; 7 bases are a match to TRBD1. V lost 8 bases, J lost 3 bases, and 7 bases stayed unmatched. CDR1 and CDR2 from the germline V gene are SNHLY and FYNNEI. The CDR3 runs to 14 residues. CDR3 nucleotide sequence: TGTGCCAGCCGTACAGGGGCCTACAATCAGCCCCAGCATTTT. This translates into CASRTGAYNQPQHF.

The J gene is TRBJ1-6, the V gene TRBV5-1, with a possible D match to TRBD1 (6 bases). Trimming took 0 bases from V and 6 from J, leaving 13 bases between them. CDR1 and CDR2 from the germline V gene are SGHRS and YFSETQ. The CDR3 is 16 amino acids. The CDR3, as DNA: TGCGCCAGCAGCTTGGATAGGGGGTATACTAATTCACCCCTCCACTTT. It encodes CASSLDRGYTNSPLHF.

This clonotype was observed many times. In DNA, the CDR3 is TGTGCCAGTAGAGACCTAGCGGGGGCCACCTACAATGAGCAGTTCTTC. It encodes CASRDLAGATYNEQFF. The rearrangement joins TRBV19 to TRBJ2-1; 10 bases are shared with TRBD2. The CDR3 has 16 residues. J lost 2 bases, V lost 6 bases, and 7 bases had no gene match. Germline CDR1 is LNHDA and CDR2 is SQIVND (reference sequence).

This clonotype was detected a few times. This chain links TRBV7-7 with TRBJ2-3, with D unclear. The germline V gene encodes CDR1 SSHAT and CDR2 FNYEAQ (reference sequence). The V end was cut by 5 bases, the J end by 2 bases, with 14 bases between. The CDR3 length is 15 residues. The CDR3 nucleotides read TGTGCCAGCAGCCGTGGTTTGGGCGTCACAGATACGCAGTATTTT. It encodes CASSRGLGVTDTQYF.

The V call is TRBV3-1, the J call TRBJ2-1; 11 nucleotides align to TRBD2. Trimming cost V 2 bases and J 9 bases; bases outside gene matches: 6. The CDR3 runs 15 residues. Germline lookup yields CDR1 LGHDT and CDR2 YNNKEL (reference sequence). The CDR3 loop is CASSQLAGGDGEQFF. The DNA for the CDR3 is TGTGCCAGCAGCCAACTAGCGGGGGGAGATGGTGAGCAGTTCTTC.

This clonotype was recorded a few times. The chain employs TRBV7-2 and TRBJ1-1; D remains unclear. The CDR3 is 16 residues long. Germline V gives CDR1 SGHTA, CDR2 FQGNSA. Trimming shortened V by 1 base and J by 7 bases, and 19 bases separated the two germline ends. The CDR3 DNA sequence: TGTGCCAGCAGCTTAGGGTACTTGATGGGGAGGATTGAAGCTTTCTTT. This gives the protein CASSLGYLMGRIEAFF.

This clonotype was recorded many times. V and J are TRBV20-1 and TRBJ1-1, with 8 bases that match TRBD1. J lost 1 base, V lost 4 bases, and 2 bases had no gene match. In germline, CDR1 is DFQATT, CDR2 SNEGSKA (reference sequence). The CDR3 is made up of 13 amino acids. The CDR3 is CSANRGWNTEAFF. CDR3 bases: TGCAGTGCTAACAGGGGGTGGAACACTGAAGCTTTCTTT.

This clonotype was counted ten times or more. The chain joins TRBV7-2 to TRBJ2-3; a weak D match, TRBD2 (7 bases). The ends were cut back, 5 bases at V and 2 bases at J, with 14 bases in the middle. The CDR3 contains 15 residues. Germline V gives CDR1 SGHTA, CDR2 FQGNSA. CDR3 loop: CASSPRGGDTDTQYF. DNA of the CDR3: TGTGCCAGCAGCCCGAGGGGGGGGGACACAGATACGCAGTATTTT.

This clonotype was recorded at least ten times. V and J are TRBV28 and TRBJ2-3; tentatively, D is TRBD2 (6 bases). Germline V gives CDR1 MDHEN, CDR2 SYDVKM. The CDR3 extends over 15 amino acids. The V end was cut by 5 bases, the J end by 3 bases, with 15 bases between. CDR3 protein: CASSIPDYGTDTQYF. The DNA of the CDR3 is TGTGCCAGCAGTATCCCGGACTACGGAACAGATACGCAGTATTTT.

Details on this clonotype: Mismatch with germline at one junction end may stem from a read error. The chain links TRBV3-1 to TRBJ2-1, with a possible D match to TRBD2 (7 bases). The CDR3 runs 16 residues. CDR1 is LGHDT and CDR2 is YNNKEL in the germline V gene (reference sequence). The CDR3 here is CASSKDLRGPDNEQFF. DNA for the CDR3: TGTGCCAGCAGCAAAGATTTGCGGGGGCCGGACAATGAGCAGTTCTTC.